A selection of T cell receptor beta chains follows, all from one sample in a study of shared clonotypes between healthy human individuals. Sequencing used immunoSEQ multiplex PCR; TCRdb keeps in-frame clones, though not all of them. Of roughly 1 million clones listed, around 74% were seen once; the top ten hold around 1.5%. The sample was memory CD4+ T cells sorted from blood. The origin of the receptors is a man between 18 and 35 years old in good health. The CDR3 runs from the conserved cysteine through the conserved F or W. D genes are given only for firm matches.

v_gene: TRBV2
j_gene: TRBJ2-2
d_gene: NA
CDR3aa: CASSYVVNTGELFF

v_gene: TRBV11-2
j_gene: TRBJ1-1
d_gene: NA
CDR3aa: CASSLAAGTNTEAFF

v_gene: TRBV2
j_gene: TRBJ1-4
d_gene: TRBD1
CDR3aa: CASRGTANNEKLFF

v_gene: TRBV6-5
j_gene: TRBJ2-3
d_gene: NA
CDR3aa: CASSAEVGWQYF

v_gene: TRBV11-3
j_gene: TRBJ2-5
d_gene: NA
CDR3aa: CASSRTGERPQETQYF

v_gene: TRBV28
j_gene: TRBJ2-3
d_gene: TRBD2
CDR3aa: CASSSTSGPPDTQYF

v_gene: TRBV7-2
j_gene: TRBJ1-5
d_gene: NA
CDR3aa: CASSVYSINQPQHF

v_gene: TRBV29-1
j_gene: TRBJ1-1
d_gene: TRBD1
CDR3aa: CSAKTGGVSRAEAFF

v_gene: TRBV5-1
j_gene: TRBJ2-2
d_gene: NA
CDR3aa: CASSPTAKNTGELFF

v_gene: TRBV9
j_gene: TRBJ2-1
d_gene: TRBD1
CDR3aa: CASSGAGTGGYFNSYNEQFF

v_gene: TRBV7-9
j_gene: TRBJ1-5
d_gene: TRBD1
CDR3aa: CASSGQGGNQPQHF

v_gene: TRBV9
j_gene: TRBJ2-3
d_gene: NA
CDR3aa: CASSAPPEGGSTDTQYF

v_gene: TRBV5-8
j_gene: TRBJ2-3
d_gene: TRBD2
CDR3aa: CASSLRLAGGRRDTQYF

v_gene: TRBV9
j_gene: TRBJ2-3
d_gene: TRBD2
CDR3aa: CASSPGTKGSTDTQYF

v_gene: TRBV19
j_gene: TRBJ2-7
d_gene: NA
CDR3aa: CASPGFWIYEQYF

v_gene: TRBV5-8
j_gene: TRBJ1-5
d_gene: NA
CDR3aa: CASSSGRGGGNQPQHF

v_gene: TRBV5-1
j_gene: TRBJ2-7
d_gene: NA
CDR3aa: CASSFRTTTYEQYF

v_gene: TRBV28
j_gene: TRBJ1-4
d_gene: NA
CDR3aa: CASRPGGTNEKLFF

v_gene: TRBV6-5
j_gene: TRBJ1-2
d_gene: NA
CDR3aa: CASSPGSGGYTF

v_gene: TRBV2
j_gene: TRBJ1-2
d_gene: NA
CDR3aa: CASSWLYGYTF

v_gene: TRBV6-1
j_gene: TRBJ1-1
d_gene: NA
CDR3aa: CASKKGKDANTEAFF